The 14 T cell receptor beta chains given below trace back to one sample, sequenced in a study of T-cell memory formation after mild COVID-19. Each CDR3 protein gets one entry after TCRdb re-called the 5' RACE reads with MiXCR. The sample holds about 160,000 distinct CDR3 sequences, 31% seen once. The sequenced sample was PBMCs or a T cell subset sorted from them (not recorded which). All receptors derive from an adult woman who had mild COVID-19 (a few samples of this study predate the infection). Cell type and time point are not known.

The chain joins TRBV27 to TRBJ2-5; TRBD2 matches 8 bases. Germline CDR1 and CDR2: MNHEY and SMNVEV (reference sequence). The V gene end was trimmed by 6 bases and the J gene end by 2 bases; junction bases not matched to a gene: 14. CDR3 length: 17 amino acids. The CDR3 reads CASSPRRAGEPQETQYF. The CDR3 nucleotides read TGTGCCAGCAGCCCTCGAAGAGCGGGGGAGCCACAAGAGACCCAGTACTTC.

This clonotype has only a few counts. The chain has TRBV7-2 and TRBJ2-7; 8 nucleotides agree with TRBD2. Germline V lookup: CDR1 SGHTA, CDR2 FQGNSA. With 1 base clipped from V and 2 bases from J, the junction kept 4 bases outside the gene matches. This CDR3 is built from 15 residues. In nucleotides, the CDR3 is TGTGCCAGCAGCTTAGGCGGGGGGCAGCCCTACGAGCAGTACTTC. It specifies CASSLGGGQPYEQYF.

This clonotype was recorded a few times. This chain connects TRBV9 to TRBJ1-2; D is possibly TRBD1 (5 bases). The CDR3 extends over 13 amino acids. Germline CDR1 and CDR2: SGDLS and YYNGEE. V lost 0 bases to trimming and J lost 4 bases, with 7 bases between them. Here the CDR3 DNA reads TGTGCCAGCAGCGTAGCACAGGCCTATGGCTACACCTTC. Protein product: CASSVAQAYGYTF.

The DNA for the CDR3 is TGTGCCAGCAACCCTAGCGGGGGGAACACCGGGGAGCTGTTTTTT. Its protein product is CASNPSGGNTGELFF. The chain carries TRBV6-5 and TRBJ2-2; 10 nucleotides align to TRBD2. This CDR3 spans 15 amino acids. The V segment lost 7 bases and the J segment 1 base; nucleotides outside the gene matches: 3. The V gene's germline CDR1 is MNHEY and CDR2 SVGAGI.

This clonotype was counted only a few times. CDR3 sequence: CATSRTLGGGAETQYF. The DNA for the CDR3 is TGTGCCACCAGCAGAACCCTCGGAGGGGGGGCTGAGACCCAGTACTTC. The rearrangement uses TRBV15 and TRBJ2-5; TRBD2 might be the D (7 bases). Trimming took off 2 bases at V and 5 bases at J, with 18 bases between the two ends. Germline lookup yields CDR1 LNHNV and CDR2 YYDKDF (reference sequence). The CDR3 is 16 residues long. The variable domain in full, with the rest retrieved from reference TRBV15 and TRBJ2-5, is DAMVIQNPRYQVTQFGKPVTLSCSQTLNHNVMYWYQQKSSQAPKLLFHYYDKDFNNEADTPDNFQSRRPNTSFCFLDIRSPGLGDTAMYLCATSRTLGGGAETQYFGPGTRLLVL.

This rearrangement joins TRBV7-9 to TRBJ2-7, with D maybe TRBD1 (6 bases). CDR1 is SEHNR, CDR2 FQNEAQ, per germline (reference sequence). The ends were cut back, 1 base at V and 7 bases at J, with 20 bases in the middle. This CDR3 has 16 amino acids. The CDR3 protein is CASSLETGAMGREQYF. CDR3 nucleotide sequence: TGTGCCAGCAGCTTAGAGACAGGCGCCATGGGTCGGGAGCAGTACTTC.

This clonotype was detected a few times. The chain combines TRBV7-3 with TRBJ2-2, with D hard to call. Germline V gene lookup returns CDR1 SGHTA and CDR2 FQGTGA. Between the trimmed V and J ends, which lost 2 bases and 2 bases, there was a span of 12 bases. CDR3 size: 16 residues. CDR3 bases: TGTGCCAGCAGCTTATGGGTAGGGCCCAACACCGGGGAGCTGTTTTTT. This gives the protein CASSLWVGPNTGELFF.

The sample holds a few counts of this clonotype. V gene TRBV7-9 combines with J gene TRBJ2-7; possible D gene TRBD2, 5 bases. The CDR3 contains 14 residues. The V end was cut by 5 bases, the J end by 5 bases, with 16 bases between. Germline V CDR1 and CDR2: SEHNR, FQNEAQ (reference sequence). The CDR3 bases are TGTGCCAGCAGCGAGCGGTTACGGTCCCACGAGCAGTACTTC. Its protein is CASSERLRSHEQYF. Full variable domain (outside the CDR3, taken from reference TRBV7-9 and TRBJ2-7): DTGVSQNPRHKITKRGQNVTFRCDPISEHNRLYWYRQTLGQGPEFLTYFQNEAQLEKSRLLSDRFSAERPKGSFSTLEIQRTEQGDSAMYLCASSERLRSHEQYFGPGTRLTVT.

J is TRBJ1-4 and V is TRBV20-1, with 7 bases that match TRBD1. V lost 6 bases, J lost 4 bases, and 5 bases stayed unmatched. In germline, CDR1 is DFQATT, CDR2 SNEGSKA (reference sequence). The CDR3 runs to 13 residues. The chain's CDR3 is CSASGQLNEKLFF. CDR3 nucleotides: TGCAGTGCCTCGGGACAGCTTAATGAAAAACTGTTTTTT.

The chain is built from TRBV4-1 and TRBJ1-3, with D uncertain. The V end was cut by 3 bases, the J end by 4 bases, with 7 bases between. The V gene's germline CDR1 is MGHRA and CDR2 YSYEKL. The CDR3 spans 13 residues. In nucleotides, the CDR3 is TGCGCCAGCAGCCAGTCCCCAGGAAACACCATATATTTT. Residues: CASSQSPGNTIYF.

The V gene is TRBV4-1, the J gene TRBJ2-1; D possibly corresponds to TRBD2 (5 bases). V shed 4 bases and J shed 9 bases, with 22 bases lying between them. This CDR3 spans 16 amino acids. Germline V CDR1 and CDR2: MGHRA, YSYEKL. The CDR3 loop reads CASSRFRDFQRGEQFF. CDR3 nucleotides: TGCGCCAGCAGCCGTTTTCGGGATTTTCAACGCGGTGAGCAGTTCTTC.

This clonotype was counted between two and nine times. This sequence joins TRBV5-4 and TRBJ2-7; 7 positions agree with TRBD2. This CDR3 has 12 residues. V lost 6 bases to trimming and J lost 4 bases; unmatched junction nucleotides: 4. From germline, CDR1 is SGHNT and CDR2 YYREEE (reference sequence). The CDR3 bases are TGTGCCAGCATGGGGGGGAGGTACGAGCAGTACTTC. It specifies CASMGGRYEQYF.

This clonotype was picked up a small number of times. This chain joins TRBV20-1 and TRBJ1-2, with 7 bases that match TRBD1. Trimming at V came to 2 bases and at J to 4 bases, leaving 4 bases not matched to a gene. The germline V gene encodes CDR1 DFQATT and CDR2 SNEGSKA (reference sequence). This CDR3 is 13 amino acids long. CDR3 in amino acids: CSARTGVAYGYTF. For the CDR3, the DNA is TGCAGTGCTAGAACAGGGGTGGCCTATGGCTACACCTTC.

This clonotype was seen more than once but under ten times. The J gene is TRBJ2-1, the V gene TRBV12-3 or TRBV12-4; perhaps TRBD1 as D (6 bases). The CDR3 sequence is 16 residues long. V was shortened by 4 bases and J by 5 bases, with 18 bases between the two germline ends. CDR3 coding DNA: TGTGCCAGCAGTTCCCCGGACAGTCCCACTAACAATGAGCAGTTCTTC. Protein: CASSSPDSPTNNEQFF.